These 4 T cell receptor beta chains share one sample of origin, sequenced in a study of shared T cell receptors in the human thymus. Sequenced by immunoSEQ multiplex PCR; TCRdb stores in-frame clones only, minus some. This sample has approximately 660,000 clones, with 88% found just once. A further study also used this sample, focusing on human thymus T cells.

Sequencing input: thymocytes. The receptors shown here come from a boy under two years old with a congenital heart defect.

The gene calls are TRBV7-9 and TRBJ1-2; perhaps TRBD1 as D (5 bases). V dropped 2 bases and J dropped 3 bases, with 22 bases sitting between them. This CDR3 region has 18 residues. Per the germline V gene, CDR1 is SEHNR and CDR2 is FQNEAQ (reference sequence). The DNA for the CDR3 is TGTGCCAGCAGCTTATACCCGGGGGAGGGATTGGAGGACTATGGCTACACCTTC. As protein: CASSLYPGEGLEDYGYTF.

The gene calls are TRBV9 and TRBJ2-3; D not certain. The CDR3 covers 15 residues. The V and J ends lost 0 bases and 3 bases respectively, with 11 bases between them. CDR1 and CDR2 (germline): SGDLS, YYNGEE. The CDR3 sequence is CASSVAGRLTDTQYF. The DNA for the CDR3 is TGTGCCAGCAGCGTAGCTGGCAGATTAACAGATACGCAGTATTTT.

The rearrangement uses TRBV6-5 and TRBJ1-5, with a possible D match to TRBD1 (6 bases). Germline-derived CDR1 and CDR2 are MNHEY and SVGAGI. This CDR3 is 15 amino acids long. Trimming took off 4 bases at V and 0 bases at J, with 10 bases between the two ends. The CDR3 here is CASSCGQNSNQPQHF. CDR3 DNA: TGTGCCAGCAGTTGTGGACAGAATAGCAATCAGCCCCAGCATTTT.

Only one count was recorded for this clone. The V gene is TRBV4-1, the J gene TRBJ1-2; D gene uncertain. Germline lookup yields CDR1 MGHRA and CDR2 YSYEKL. The length of the CDR3 is 12 residues. V was clipped by 0 bases and J by 13 bases, with 12 bases between them. The CDR3 bases are TGCGCCAGCAGCCAAGATGAGGAGTATAGCACCTTC. Its translation is CASSQDEEYSTF.